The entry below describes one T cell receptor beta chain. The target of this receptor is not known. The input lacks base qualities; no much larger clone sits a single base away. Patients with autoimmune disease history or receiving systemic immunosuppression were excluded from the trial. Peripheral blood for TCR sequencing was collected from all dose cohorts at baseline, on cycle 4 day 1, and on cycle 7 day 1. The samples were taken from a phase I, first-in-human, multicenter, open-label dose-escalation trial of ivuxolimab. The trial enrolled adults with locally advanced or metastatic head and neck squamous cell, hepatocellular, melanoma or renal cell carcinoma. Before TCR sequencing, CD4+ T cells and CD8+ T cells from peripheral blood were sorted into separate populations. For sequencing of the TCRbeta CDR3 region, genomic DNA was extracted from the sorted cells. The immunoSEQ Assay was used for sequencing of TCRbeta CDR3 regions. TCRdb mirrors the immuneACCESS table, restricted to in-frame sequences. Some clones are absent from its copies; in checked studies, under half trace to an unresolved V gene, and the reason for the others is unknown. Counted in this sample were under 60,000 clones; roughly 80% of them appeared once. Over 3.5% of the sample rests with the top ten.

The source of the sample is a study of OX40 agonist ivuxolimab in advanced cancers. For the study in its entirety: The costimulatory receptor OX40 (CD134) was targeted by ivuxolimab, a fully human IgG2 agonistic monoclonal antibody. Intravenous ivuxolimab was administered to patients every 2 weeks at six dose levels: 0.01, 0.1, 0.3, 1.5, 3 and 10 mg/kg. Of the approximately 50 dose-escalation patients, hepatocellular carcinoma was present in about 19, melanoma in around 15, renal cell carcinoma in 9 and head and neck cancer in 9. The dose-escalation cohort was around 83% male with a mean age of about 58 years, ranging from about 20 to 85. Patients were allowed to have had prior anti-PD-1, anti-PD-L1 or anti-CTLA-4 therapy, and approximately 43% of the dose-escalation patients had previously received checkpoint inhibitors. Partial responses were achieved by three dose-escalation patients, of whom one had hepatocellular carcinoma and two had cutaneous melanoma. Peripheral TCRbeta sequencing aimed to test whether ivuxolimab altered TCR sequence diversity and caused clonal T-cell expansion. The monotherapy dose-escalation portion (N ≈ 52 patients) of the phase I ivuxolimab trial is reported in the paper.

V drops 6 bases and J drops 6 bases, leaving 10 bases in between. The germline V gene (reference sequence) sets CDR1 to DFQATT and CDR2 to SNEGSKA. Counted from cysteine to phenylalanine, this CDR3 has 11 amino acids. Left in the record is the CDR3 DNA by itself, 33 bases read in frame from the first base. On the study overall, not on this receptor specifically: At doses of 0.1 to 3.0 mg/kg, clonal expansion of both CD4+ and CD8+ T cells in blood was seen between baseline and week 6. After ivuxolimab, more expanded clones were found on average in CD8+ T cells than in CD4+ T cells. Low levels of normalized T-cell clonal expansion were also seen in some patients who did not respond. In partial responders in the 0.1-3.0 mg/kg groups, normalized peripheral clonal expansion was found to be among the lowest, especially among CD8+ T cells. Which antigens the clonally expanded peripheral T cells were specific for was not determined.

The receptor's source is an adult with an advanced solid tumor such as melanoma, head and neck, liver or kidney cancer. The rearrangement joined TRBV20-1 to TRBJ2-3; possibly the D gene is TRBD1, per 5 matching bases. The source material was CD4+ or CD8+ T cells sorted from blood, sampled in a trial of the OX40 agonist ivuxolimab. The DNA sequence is TGCAGTGCGACAGCCTTGGATACGCAGTATTTT. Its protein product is CSATALDTQYF.